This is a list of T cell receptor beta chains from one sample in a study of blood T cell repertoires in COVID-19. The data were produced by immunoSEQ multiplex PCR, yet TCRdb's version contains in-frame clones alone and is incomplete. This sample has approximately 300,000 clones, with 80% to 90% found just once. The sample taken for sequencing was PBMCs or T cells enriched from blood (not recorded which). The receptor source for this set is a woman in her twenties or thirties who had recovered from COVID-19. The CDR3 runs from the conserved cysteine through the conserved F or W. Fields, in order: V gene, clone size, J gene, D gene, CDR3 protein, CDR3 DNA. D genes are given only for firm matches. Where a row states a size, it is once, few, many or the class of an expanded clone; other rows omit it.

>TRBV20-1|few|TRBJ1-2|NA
CSASLGGANYGYTF
TGCAGTGCTAGTTTGGGAGGTGCTAACTATGGCTACACCTTC
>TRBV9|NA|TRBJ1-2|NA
CASSVDGRGGYTF
TGTGCCAGCAGCGTAGATGGCAGGGGCGGCTACACCTTC
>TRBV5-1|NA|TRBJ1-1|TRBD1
CASSSTTGGPNREAFF
TGCGCCAGCAGCTCCACAACAGGGGGCCCTAATCGCGAAGCTTTCTTT
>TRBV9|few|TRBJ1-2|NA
CASSLTGYSGYTF
TGTGCCAGCAGCCTTACAGGGTATAGCGGCTACACCTTC
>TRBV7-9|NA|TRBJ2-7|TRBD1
CASTKPGQSSYEQYF
TGTGCCAGCACCAAACCGGGACAGAGCTCCTACGAGCAGTACTTC
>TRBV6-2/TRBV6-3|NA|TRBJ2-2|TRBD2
CASSYHKLGRDGELFF
TGTGCCAGCAGTTACCATAAGCTCGGGAGGGACGGGGAGCTGTTTTTT
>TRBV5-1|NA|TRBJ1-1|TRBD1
CASSLASTGAMNTEAFF
TGCGCCAGCAGCTTGGCCTCGACAGGGGCCATGAACACTGAAGCTTTCTTT
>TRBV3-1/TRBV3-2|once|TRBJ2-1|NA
CASSQGPDSGEQFF
TGTGCCAGCAGCCAAGGGCCGGACTCTGGTGAGCAGTTCTTC
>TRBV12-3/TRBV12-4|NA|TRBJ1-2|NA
CASSLDRGEGYTF
TGTGCCAGCAGTTTAGACCGGGGAGAGGGCTACACCTTC
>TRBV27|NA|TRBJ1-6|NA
CASSLSGTGPGLNSPLHF
TGTGCCAGCAGTTTATCGGGCACAGGGCCTGGACTTAATTCACCCCTCCACTTT
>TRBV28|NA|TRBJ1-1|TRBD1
CASSIPQGAGTEAFF
TGTGCCAGCAGTATACCACAGGGGGCCGGCACTGAAGCTTTCTTT
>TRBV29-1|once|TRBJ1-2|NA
CSVEDPGWSGYTF
TGCAGCGTTGAAGACCCAGGTTGGTCTGGCTACACCTTC
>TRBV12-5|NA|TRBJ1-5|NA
CASGLTGTRNQPQHF
TGTGCTAGTGGTTTGACGGGAACGCGCAATCAGCCCCAGCATTTT
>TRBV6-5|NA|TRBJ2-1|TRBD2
CASRISGGGTHEQFF
TGTGCCAGCAGAATAAGCGGGGGCGGCACCCATGAGCAGTTCTTC
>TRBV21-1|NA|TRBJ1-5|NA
CASSKVTRPANYSNQPQHF
TGTGCCAGCAGCAAAGTGACACGGCCCGCGAATTATAGCAATCAGCCCCAGCATTTT
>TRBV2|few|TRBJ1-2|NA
CASSERTANYGYTF
TGTGCCAGCAGTGAGCGGACAGCGAACTATGGCTACACCTTC
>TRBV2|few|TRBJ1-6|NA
CASSVGVGRGSPLHF
TGTGCCAGCAGTGTGGGGGTTGGGAGGGGATCACCCCTCCACTTT
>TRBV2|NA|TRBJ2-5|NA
CASTQLRSASGETQYF
TGTGCCAGCACCCAGCTCCGTTCTGCTTCAGGAGAGACCCAGTACTTC
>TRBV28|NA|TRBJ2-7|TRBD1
CASSSGQGYEQYF
TGTGCCAGCAGTTCGGGACAGGGTTACGAGCAGTACTTC